The present entry profiles one T cell receptor beta chain with its context. Antigen unknown. Graves' hyperthyroidism was deemed stable given no ophthalmopathy progression within 18 months. Exclusion followed for patients with uncontrolled infection, other autoimmune disease, pregnancy or lactation. Germline CDR1 and CDR2: SEHNR and FQNEAQ (reference sequence). The CDR3 has 15 residues. With V trimmed by 6 bases and J by 2 bases, 6 bases remained unmatched. This sample was taken from a study of T cells in Graves' hyperthyroidism and ophthalmopathy. Study-level results: From stable hyperthyroidism, ophthalmopathy was separated by a 13 V-J model.

Amplified TCR beta CDR3 regions derived from RNA transcripts. RT-PCR in the first round (using the HTBI primer set) targeted the TCR CDR3. TCRdb re-derived calls from the multiplex PCR reads in MiXCR, one entry per CDR3 protein. The sample lists 610,000 or so distinct CDR3 sequences, around 45% occurring once. This rearrangement joins TRBV7-9 to TRBJ2-5; 10 bases line up with TRBD2. The specimen was peripheral blood or thyroid tissue (not recorded which). The TCR comes from a woman under 30 with Graves' hyperthyroidism. The CDR3 DNA reads as TGTGCCAGCAGACTACGACTAGCGGGTCAAGAGACCCAGTACTTC. This sequence encodes CASRLRLAGQETQYF.